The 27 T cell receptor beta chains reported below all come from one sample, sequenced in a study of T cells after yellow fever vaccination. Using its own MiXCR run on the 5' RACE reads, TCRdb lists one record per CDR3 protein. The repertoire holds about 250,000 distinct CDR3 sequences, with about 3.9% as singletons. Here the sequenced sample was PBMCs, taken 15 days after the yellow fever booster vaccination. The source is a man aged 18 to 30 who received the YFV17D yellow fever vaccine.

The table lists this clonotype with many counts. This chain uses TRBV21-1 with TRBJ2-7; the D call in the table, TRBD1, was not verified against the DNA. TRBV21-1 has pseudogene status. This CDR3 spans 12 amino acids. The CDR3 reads CAVHREHYEQYV. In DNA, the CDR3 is TGTGCCGTGCACAGGGAACACTACGAGCAGTACGTC.

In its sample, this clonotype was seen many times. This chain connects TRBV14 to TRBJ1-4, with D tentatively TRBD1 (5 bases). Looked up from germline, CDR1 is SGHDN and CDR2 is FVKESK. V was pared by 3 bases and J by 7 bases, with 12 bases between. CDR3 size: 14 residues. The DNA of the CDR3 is TGTGCCAGCAGCCAGGACACATCGCGTGAAAAACTGTTTTTT. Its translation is CASSQDTSREKLFF.

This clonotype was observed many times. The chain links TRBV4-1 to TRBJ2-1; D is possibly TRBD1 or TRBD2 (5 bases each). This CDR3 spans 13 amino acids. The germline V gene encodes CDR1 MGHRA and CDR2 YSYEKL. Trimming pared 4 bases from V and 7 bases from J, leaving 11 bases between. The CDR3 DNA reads TGCGCCAGCAGCCGGGACGGTAGGAATGAGCAGTTCTTC. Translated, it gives CASSRDGRNEQFF.

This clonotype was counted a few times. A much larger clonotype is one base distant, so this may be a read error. The CDR3 here is CASSQDRPGNSYGQYF. CDR3 nucleotides: TGTGCCAGCAGCCAAGATCGGCCAGGGAACTCCTACGGGCAGTACTTC. This chain connects TRBV4-2 to TRBJ2-7; tentative D call: TRBD1 (5 bases). The CDR3 runs 16 residues. Germline assignment: CDR1 LGHNA and CDR2 YNFKEQ.

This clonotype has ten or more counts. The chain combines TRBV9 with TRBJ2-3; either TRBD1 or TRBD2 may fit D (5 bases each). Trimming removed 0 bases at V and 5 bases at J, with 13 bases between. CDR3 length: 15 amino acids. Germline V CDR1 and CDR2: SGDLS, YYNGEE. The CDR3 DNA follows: TGTGCCAGCAGCGTAGGAGCGGCAGGGAAAGATACGCAGTATTTT. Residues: CASSVGAAGKDTQYF.

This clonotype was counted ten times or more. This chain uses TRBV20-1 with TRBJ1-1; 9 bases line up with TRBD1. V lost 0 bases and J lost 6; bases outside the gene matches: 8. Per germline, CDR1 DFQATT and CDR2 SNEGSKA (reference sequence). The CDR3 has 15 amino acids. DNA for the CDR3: TGCAGTGCTAGAGATGGACAGGGGATAGTATCTGAAGCTTTCTTT. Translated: CSARDGQGIVSEAFF.

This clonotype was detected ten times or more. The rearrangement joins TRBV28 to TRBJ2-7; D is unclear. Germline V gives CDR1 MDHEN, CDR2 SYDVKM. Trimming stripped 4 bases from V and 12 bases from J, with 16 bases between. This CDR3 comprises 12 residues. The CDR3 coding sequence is TGTGCCAGCAGTTGTCGGGCCCGGAGTGGGTACGTC. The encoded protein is CASSCRARSGYV.

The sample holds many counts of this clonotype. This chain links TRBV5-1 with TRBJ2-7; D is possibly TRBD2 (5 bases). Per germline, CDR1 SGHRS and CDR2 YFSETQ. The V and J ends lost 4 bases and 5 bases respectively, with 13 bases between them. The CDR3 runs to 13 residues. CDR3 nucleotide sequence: TGCGCCAGCAGCCCGGAGGCAGGCAACGAGCAGTACTTC. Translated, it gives CASSPEAGNEQYF.

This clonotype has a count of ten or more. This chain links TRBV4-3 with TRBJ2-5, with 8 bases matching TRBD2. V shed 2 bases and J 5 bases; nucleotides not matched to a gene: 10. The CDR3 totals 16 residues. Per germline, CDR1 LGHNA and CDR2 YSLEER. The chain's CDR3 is CASSQNTGLAYETQYF. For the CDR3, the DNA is TGCGCCAGCAGCCAAAACACCGGACTAGCCTATGAGACCCAGTACTTC.

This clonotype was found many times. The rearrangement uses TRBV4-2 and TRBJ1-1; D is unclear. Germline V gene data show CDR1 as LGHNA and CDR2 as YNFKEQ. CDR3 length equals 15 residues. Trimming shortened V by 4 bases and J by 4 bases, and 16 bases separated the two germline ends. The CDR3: CASSRPLPSTTEAFF. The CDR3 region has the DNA TGTGCCAGCAGCCGACCACTCCCTTCGACCACTGAAGCTTTCTTT.

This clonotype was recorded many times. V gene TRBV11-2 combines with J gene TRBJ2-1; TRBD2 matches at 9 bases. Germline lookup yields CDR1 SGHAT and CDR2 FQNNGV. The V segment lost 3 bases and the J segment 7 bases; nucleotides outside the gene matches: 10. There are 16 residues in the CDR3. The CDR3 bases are TGTGCCAGCAGCTTCGGGACTAGCAATGGAAGGAATGAGCAGTTCTTC. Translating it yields CASSFGTSNGRNEQFF. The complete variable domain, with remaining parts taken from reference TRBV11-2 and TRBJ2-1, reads EAGVAQSPRYKIIEKRQSVAFWCNPISGHATLYWYQQILGQGPKLLIQFQNNGVVDDSQLPKDRFSAERLKGVDSTLKIQPAKLEDSAVYLCASSFGTSNGRNEQFFGPGTRLTVL.

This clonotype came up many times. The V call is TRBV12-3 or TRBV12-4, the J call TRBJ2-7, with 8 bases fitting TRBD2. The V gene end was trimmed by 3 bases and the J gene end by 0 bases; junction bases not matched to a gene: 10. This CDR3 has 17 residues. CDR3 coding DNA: TGTGCCAGCAGTTTCGGGAGGGCGGGGAAGAGCTCCTACGAGCAGTACGTC. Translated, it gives CASSFGRAGKSSYEQYV.

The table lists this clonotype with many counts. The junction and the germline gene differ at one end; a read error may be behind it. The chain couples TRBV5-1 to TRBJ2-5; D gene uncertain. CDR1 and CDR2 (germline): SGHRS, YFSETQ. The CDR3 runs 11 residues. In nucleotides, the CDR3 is TGTGCCAGCAGCTTGTTGGAGACCCAGTACTTC. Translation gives CASSLLETQYF.

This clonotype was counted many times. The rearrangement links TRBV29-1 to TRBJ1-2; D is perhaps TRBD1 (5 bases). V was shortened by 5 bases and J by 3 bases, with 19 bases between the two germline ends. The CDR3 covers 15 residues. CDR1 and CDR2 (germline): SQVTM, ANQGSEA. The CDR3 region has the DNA TGCAGCGTTCTTGAAATTACCGGGACTTACTATGGCTACACCTTC. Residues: CSVLEITGTYYGYTF.

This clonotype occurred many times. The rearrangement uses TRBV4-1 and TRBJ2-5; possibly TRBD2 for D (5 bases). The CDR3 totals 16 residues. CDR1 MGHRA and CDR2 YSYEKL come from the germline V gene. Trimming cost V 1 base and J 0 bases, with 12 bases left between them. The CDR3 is CASSQGPRGYQETQYF. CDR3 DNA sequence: TGCGCCAGCAGCCAAGGGCCTCGAGGGTACCAAGAGACCCAGTACTTC.

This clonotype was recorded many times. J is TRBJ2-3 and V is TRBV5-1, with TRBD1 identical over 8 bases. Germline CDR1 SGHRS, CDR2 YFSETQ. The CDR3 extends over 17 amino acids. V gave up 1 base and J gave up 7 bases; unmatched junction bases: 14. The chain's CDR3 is CASSLPRTGPRRNTQYF. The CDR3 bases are TGCGCCAGCAGCTTGCCGCGGACAGGGCCGAGGAGAAATACGCAGTATTTT.

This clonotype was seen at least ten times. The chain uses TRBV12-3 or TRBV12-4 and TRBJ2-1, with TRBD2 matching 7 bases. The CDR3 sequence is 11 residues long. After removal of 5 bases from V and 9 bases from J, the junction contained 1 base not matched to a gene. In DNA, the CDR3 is TGTGCCAGCAGTCGCGGGGGTGAGCAGTTCTTC. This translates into CASSRGGEQFF.

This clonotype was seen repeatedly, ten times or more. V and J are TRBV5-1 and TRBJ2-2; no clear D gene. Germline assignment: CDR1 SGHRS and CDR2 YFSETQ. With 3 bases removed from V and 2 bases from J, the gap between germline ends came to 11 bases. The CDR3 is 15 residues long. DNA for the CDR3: TGCGCCAGCAGCTATGGACGGCGCAACACCGGGGAGCTGTTTTTT. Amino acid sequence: CASSYGRRNTGELFF.

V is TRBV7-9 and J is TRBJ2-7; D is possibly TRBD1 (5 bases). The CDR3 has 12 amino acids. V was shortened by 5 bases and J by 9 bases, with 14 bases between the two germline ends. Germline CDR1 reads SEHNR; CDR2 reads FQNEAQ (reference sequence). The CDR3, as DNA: TGTGCCAGCAGCCACGACGATCAGGGGCAGTACGTC. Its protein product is CASSHDDQGQYV.

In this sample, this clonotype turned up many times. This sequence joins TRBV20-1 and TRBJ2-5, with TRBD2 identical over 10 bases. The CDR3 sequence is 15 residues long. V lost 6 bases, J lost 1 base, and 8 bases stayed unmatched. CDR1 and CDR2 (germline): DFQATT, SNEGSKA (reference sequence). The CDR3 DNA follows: TGCAGTGCCCAAATAGCGGGGGGATCCCAAGAGACCCAGTACTTC. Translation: CSAQIAGGSQETQYF.

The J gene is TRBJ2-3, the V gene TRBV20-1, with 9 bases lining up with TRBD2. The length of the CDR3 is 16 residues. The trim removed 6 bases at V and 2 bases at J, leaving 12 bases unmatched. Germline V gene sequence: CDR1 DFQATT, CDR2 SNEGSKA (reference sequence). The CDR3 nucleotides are TGCAGTGCCGCCCCTTTAAGCGGGGGGACCACAGATACGCAGTATTTT. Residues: CSAAPLSGGTTDTQYF.

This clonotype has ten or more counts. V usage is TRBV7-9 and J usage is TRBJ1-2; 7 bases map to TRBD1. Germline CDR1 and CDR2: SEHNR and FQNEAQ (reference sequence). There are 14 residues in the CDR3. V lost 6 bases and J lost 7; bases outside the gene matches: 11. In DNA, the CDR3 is TGTGCCAGCAGTTCAAGACAGGGAGAAAGTGGCTACACCTTC. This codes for CASSSRQGESGYTF.

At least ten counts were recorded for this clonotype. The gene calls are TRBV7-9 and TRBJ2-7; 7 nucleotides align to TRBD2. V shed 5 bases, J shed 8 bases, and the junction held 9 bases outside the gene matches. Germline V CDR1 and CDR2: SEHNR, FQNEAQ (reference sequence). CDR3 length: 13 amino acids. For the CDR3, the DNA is TGTGCCAGCAGCCCTGGGGGGGACGGACAGCAGTACGTC. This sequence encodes CASSPGGDGQQYV.

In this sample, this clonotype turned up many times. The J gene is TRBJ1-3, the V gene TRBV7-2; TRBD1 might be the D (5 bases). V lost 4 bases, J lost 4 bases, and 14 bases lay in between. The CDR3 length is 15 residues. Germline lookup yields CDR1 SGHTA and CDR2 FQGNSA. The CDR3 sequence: CASSSRGGSGNTIYF. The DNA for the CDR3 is TGTGCCAGCAGCTCCCGGGGGGGATCGGGAAACACCATATATTTT. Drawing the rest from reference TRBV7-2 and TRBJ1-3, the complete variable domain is GAGVSQSPSNKVTEKGKDVELRCDPISGHTALYWYRQSLGQGLEFLIYFQGNSAPDKSGLPSDRFSAERTGGSVSTLTIQRTQQEDSAVYLCASSSRGGSGNTIYFGEGSWLTVV.

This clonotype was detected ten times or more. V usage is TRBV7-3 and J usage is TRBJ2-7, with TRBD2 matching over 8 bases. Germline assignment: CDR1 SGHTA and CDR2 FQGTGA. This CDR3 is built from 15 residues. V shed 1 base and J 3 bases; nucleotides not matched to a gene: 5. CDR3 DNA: TGTGCCAGCAGCTTAATGTCGGGAGGGTTCTACGAGCAGTACTTC. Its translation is CASSLMSGGFYEQYF.

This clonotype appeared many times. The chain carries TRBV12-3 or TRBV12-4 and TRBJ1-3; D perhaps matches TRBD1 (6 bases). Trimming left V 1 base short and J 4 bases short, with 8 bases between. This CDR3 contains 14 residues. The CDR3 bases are TGTGCCAGCAGTTTAGGAGGGACAGGAAACACCATATATTTT. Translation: CASSLGGTGNTIYF.

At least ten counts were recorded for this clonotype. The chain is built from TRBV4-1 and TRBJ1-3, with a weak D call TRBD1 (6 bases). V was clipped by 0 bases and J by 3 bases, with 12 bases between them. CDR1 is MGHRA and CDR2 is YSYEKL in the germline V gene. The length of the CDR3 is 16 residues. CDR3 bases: TGCGCCAGCAGCCAAGATGGGGGGGCCATTGGAAACACCATATATTTT. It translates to CASSQDGGAIGNTIYF.